This T cell receptor (beta chain) was profiled in a study of shared clonotypes between healthy human individuals. Findings of the study overall: The study found about 4.6% of naive CD4 clonotypes shared across a handful of donors. In contrast to clonotypes shared by all four donors, non-shared clonotypes had lower generation probabilities.

Note on this clone: Its target is unknown.

At the deep level, the assay was run. Every immunoSEQ plate was one replicate of a subset's evenly spread DNA. Data came from immunoSEQ multiplex PCR; TCRdb stores just in-frame clones and leaves some out. The sample holds approximately 1,500,000 clones, roughly 96% seen once. Germline loops: CDR1 LGHNA, CDR2 YSLEER. The germline V and J ends were trimmed by 0 bases and 4 bases, with 13 bases remaining between them. The length of the CDR3 is 15 residues. The sequenced material came from naive CD4+ T cells sorted from blood. Noted subset: CD45RA+ positively selected. The chain employs TRBV4-3 and TRBJ2-7, with a possible D match to TRBD2 (6 bases). The clonotype originates from a man aged 25 to 40 in good health. This chain's CDR3 is CASSQDRGEDYEQYF. Written as DNA, the CDR3 is TGCGCCAGCAGCCAAGATCGAGGGGAGGATTACGAGCAGTACTTC.